This T cell receptor (beta chain) was identified during a study of blood T cell repertoires in COVID-19. Whole-study context: There were acute and convalescent COVID-19 samples, and they came from the United States, Italy and Spain. Sources were T cells, B-cell-depleted T cells, or PBMCs; the material itself was cDNA or gDNA.

Authors' data handling: Amplification from reference gene primers served as the basis for estimated nucleated cell counts. The method was immunoSEQ multiplex PCR; TCRdb's version includes in-frame clones alone and lacks a portion of them. V and J calls and clone size are those listed in that table; D and trimming were worked out from the DNA. The table lists about 68,000 clones, 70% to 90% of them singletons. The V gene lost 5 bases and the J gene lost 6 bases, with 17 bases spanning the gap. Germline CDR1 reads MGHDK; CDR2 reads SYGVNS. The CDR3 is made up of 14 amino acids. Sequencing used peripheral blood. The origin of this receptor is a man in his fifties or sixties with acute or convalescent COVID-19. V is TRBV25-1 and J is TRBJ2-7; D ambiguous. Here the CDR3 DNA reads TGTGCCAGCAGTTTTCCCGGGTCTTACCGCGAGCAGTACTTC. It is translated as CASSFPGSYREQYF.